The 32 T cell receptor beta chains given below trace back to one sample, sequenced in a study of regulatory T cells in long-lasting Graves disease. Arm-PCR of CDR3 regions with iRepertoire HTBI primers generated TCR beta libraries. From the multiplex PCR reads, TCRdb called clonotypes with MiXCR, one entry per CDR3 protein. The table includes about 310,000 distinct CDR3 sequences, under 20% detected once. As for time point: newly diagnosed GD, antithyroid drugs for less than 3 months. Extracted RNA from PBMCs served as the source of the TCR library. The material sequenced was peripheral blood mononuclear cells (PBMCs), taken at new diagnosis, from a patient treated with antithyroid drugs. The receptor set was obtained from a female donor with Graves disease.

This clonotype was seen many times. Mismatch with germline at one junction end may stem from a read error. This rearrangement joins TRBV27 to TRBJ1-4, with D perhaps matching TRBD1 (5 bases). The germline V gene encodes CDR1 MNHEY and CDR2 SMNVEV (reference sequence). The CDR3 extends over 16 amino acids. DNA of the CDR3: TGTGCCAGCAGTTTATCGTTAGGGGCAGCTAATGAAAAACTGCTTTTT. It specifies CASSLSLGAANEKLLF.

The chain's CDR3 is CASSRRTGAQSPLHF. The CDR3 DNA reads as TGTGCCAGCAGCCGCCGGACAGGGGCCCAATCACCCCTCCACTTT. The rearrangement joins TRBV11-2 to TRBJ1-6; TRBD1 agrees at 9 bases. Germline CDR1 reads SGHAT; CDR2 reads FQNNGV. V lost 5 bases to trimming and J lost 10 bases; unmatched junction nucleotides: 9. The CDR3 has 15 amino acids.

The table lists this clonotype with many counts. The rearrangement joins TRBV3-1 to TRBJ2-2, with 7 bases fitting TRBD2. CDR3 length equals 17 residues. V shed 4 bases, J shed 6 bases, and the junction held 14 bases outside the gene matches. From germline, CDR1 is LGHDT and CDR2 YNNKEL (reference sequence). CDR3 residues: CASSPLRWEGGAGELFF. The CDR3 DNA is TGTGCCAGCAGCCCGCTTCGATGGGAGGGAGGCGCCGGGGAGCTGTTTTTT.

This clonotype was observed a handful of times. The CDR3 DNA reads TGTGCCAGTAGTATAGACCTCGGACTCAAAAACATTCAGTACTTC. The encoded protein is CASSIDLGLKNIQYF. The chain joins TRBV19 to TRBJ2-4, with TRBD2 as a possible D gene (5 bases). The CDR3 sequence is 15 residues long. CDR1 LNHDA and CDR2 SQIVND come from the germline V gene (reference sequence). Trimming took off 0 bases at V and 3 bases at J, with 9 bases between the two ends.

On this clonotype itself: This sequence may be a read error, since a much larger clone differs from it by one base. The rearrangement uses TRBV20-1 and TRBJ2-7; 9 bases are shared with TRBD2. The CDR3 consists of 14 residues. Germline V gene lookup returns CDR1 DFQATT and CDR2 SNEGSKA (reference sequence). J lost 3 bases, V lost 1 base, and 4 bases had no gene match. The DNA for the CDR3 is TGCAGTGCTAGAGGGCTTAGCGGGGGCTACGAGCAGTACTTC. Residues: CSARGLSGGYEQYF.

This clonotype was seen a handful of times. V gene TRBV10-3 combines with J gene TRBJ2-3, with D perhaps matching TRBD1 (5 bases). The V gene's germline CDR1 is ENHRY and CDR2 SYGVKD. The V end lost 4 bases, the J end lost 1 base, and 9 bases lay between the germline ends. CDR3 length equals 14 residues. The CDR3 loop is CAISVGRGTDTQYF. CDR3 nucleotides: TGTGCCATCAGTGTTGGCAGGGGCACAGATACGCAGTATTTT.

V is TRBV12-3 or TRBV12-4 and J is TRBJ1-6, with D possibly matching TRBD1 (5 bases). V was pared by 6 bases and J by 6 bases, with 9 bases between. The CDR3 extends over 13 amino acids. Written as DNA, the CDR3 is TGTGCCAGCAGCGACGGGGCTAATTCACCCCTCCACTTT. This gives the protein CASSDGANSPLHF.

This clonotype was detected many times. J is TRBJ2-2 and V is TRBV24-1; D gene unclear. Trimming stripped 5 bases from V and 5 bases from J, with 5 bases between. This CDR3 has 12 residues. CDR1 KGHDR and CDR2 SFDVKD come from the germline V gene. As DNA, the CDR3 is TGTGCCACCAGTGTAGGTACCGGGGAGCTGTTTTTT. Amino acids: CATSVGTGELFF.

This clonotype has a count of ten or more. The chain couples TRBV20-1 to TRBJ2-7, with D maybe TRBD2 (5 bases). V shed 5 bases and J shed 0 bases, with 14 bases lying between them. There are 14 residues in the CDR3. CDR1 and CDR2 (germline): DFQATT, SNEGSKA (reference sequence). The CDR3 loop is CSAGPGEISYEQYF. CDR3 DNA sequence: TGCAGTGCTGGTCCCGGGGAGATCTCCTACGAGCAGTACTTC.

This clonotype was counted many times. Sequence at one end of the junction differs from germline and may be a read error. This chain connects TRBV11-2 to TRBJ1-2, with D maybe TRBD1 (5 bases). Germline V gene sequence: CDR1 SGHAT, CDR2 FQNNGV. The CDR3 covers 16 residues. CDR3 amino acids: CASSLDPARANYGYTF. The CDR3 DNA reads TGTGCCAGCAGCTTAGATCCAGCCAGGGCTAATTATGGCTACACCTTC.

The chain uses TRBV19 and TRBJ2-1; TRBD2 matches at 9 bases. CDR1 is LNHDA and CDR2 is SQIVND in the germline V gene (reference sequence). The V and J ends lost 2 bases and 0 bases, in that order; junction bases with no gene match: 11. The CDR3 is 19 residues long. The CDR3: CASSILPGLASGSYNEQFF. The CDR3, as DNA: TGTGCCAGTAGTATACTCCCGGGACTAGCCAGCGGCTCCTACAATGAGCAGTTCTTC.

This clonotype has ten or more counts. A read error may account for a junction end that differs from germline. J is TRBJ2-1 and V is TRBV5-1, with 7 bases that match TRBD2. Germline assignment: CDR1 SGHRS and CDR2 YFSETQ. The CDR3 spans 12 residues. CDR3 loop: CASSLSGDEQFF. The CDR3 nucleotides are TGTGCCAGCAGCTTAAGCGGGGATGAGCAGTTCTTC.

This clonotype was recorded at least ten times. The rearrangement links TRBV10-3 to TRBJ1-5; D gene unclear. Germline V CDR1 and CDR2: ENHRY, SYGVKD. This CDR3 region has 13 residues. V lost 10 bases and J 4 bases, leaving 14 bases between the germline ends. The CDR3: CATEDSGNQPQHF. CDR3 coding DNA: TGTGCCACCGAGGATAGCGGGAATCAGCCCCAGCATTTT.

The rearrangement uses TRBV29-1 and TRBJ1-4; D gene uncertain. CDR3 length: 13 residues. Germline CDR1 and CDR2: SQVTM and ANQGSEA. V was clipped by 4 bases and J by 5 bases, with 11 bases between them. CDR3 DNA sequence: TGCAGCGTTGGGATAGGACGAAATGAAAAACTGTTTTTT. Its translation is CSVGIGRNEKLFF.

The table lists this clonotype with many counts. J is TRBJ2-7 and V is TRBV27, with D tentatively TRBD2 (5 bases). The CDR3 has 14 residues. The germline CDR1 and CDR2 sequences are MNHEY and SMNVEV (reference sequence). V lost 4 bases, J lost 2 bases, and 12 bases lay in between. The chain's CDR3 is CASSSLGLTYEQYF. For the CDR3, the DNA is TGTGCCAGCAGTTCCTTAGGACTCACCTACGAGCAGTACTTC.

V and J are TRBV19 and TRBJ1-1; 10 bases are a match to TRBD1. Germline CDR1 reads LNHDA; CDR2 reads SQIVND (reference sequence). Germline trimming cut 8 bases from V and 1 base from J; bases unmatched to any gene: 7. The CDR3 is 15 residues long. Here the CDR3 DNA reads TGTGCCAGTGAAGACAGGGGGCTTTCGAACACTGAAGCTTTCTTT. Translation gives CASEDRGLSNTEAFF.

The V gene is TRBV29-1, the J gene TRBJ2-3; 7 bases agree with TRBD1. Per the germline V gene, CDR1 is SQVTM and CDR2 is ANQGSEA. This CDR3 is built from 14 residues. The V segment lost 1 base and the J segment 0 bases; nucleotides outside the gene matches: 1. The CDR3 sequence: CSVEGGGSTDTQYF. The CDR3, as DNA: TGCAGCGTTGAAGGAGGGGGCAGCACAGATACGCAGTATTTT.

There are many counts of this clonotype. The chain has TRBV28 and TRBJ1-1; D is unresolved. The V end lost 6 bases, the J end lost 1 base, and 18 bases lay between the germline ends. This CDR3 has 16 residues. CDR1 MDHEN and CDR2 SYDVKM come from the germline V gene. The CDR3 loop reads CASRSPRTAQNTEAFF. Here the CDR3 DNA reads TGTGCCAGCAGATCACCTCGGACGGCCCAGAACACTGAAGCTTTCTTT.

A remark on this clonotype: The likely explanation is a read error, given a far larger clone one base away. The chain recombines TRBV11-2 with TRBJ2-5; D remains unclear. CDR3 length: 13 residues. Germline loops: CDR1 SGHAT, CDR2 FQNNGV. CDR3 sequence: CASSLWLQETKYF. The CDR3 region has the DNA TGTGCCAGCAGTTTATGGCTCCAAGAGACCAAGTACTTC.

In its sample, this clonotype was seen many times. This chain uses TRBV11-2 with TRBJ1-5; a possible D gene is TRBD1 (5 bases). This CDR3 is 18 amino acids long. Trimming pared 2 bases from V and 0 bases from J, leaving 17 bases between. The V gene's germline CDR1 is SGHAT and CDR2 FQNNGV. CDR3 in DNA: TGTGCCAGCAGCTTAACCCCTTTGGGGGAGGATAGCAATCAGCCCCAGCATTTT. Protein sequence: CASSLTPLGEDSNQPQHF.

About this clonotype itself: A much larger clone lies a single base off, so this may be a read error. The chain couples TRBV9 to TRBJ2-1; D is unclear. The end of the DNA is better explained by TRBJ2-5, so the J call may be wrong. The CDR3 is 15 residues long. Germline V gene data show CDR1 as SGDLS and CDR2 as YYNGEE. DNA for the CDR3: TGTGCCAGCAGCGTAGCTCCCGACCCCCAAGAGACCCAGTACTTC. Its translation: CASSVAPDPQETQYF.

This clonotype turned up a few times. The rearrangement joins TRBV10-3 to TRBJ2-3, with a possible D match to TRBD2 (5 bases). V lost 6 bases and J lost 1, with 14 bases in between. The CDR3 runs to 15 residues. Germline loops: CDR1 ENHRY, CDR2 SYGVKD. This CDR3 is CAISPREEGTDTQYF. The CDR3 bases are TGTGCCATCAGCCCCCGCGAGGAGGGCACAGATACGCAGTATTTT.

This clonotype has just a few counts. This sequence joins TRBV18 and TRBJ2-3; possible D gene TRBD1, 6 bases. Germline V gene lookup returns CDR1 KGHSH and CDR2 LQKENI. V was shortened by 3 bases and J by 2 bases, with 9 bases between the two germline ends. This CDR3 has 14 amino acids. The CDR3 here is CASSPRTDTDTQYF. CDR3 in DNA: TGTGCCAGCTCACCCCGGACAGACACAGATACGCAGTATTTT. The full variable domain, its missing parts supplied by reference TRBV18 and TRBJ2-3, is NAGVMQNPRHLVRRRGQEARLRCSPMKGHSHVYWYRQLPEEGLKFMVYLQKENIIDESGMPKERFSAEFPKEGPSILRIQQVVRGDSAAYFCASSPRTDTDTQYFGPGTRLTVL.

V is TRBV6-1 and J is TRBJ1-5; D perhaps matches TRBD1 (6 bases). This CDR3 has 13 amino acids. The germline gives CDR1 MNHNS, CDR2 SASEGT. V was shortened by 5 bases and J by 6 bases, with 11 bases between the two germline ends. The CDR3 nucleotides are TGTGCCAGCAGTCCCAGGGGAGGTCAGCCCCAGCATTTT. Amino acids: CASSPRGGQPQHF.

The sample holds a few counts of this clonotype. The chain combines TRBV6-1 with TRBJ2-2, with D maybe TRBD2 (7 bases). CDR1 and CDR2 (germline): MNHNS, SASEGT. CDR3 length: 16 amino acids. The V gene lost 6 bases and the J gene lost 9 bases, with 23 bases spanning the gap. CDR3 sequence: CASRSGGRGTYRELFF. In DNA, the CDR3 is TGTGCCAGCAGAAGTGGGGGGAGGGGGACGTACAGGGAGCTGTTTTTT.

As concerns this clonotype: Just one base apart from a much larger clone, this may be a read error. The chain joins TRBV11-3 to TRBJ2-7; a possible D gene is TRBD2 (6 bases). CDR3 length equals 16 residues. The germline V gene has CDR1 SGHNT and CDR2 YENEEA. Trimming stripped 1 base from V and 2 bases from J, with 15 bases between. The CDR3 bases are TGTGCCAGCAGCTTAGGGGGCCGCGCGGGACCCTACGAGCAGTACTTC. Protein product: CASSLGGRAGPYEQYF.

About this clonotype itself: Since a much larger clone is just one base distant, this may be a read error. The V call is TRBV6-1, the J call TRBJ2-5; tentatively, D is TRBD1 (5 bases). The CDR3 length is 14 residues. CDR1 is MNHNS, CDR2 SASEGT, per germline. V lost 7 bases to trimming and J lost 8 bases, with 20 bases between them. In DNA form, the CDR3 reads TGTGCCAGCACCCGAGCAGGGTATCAGGATACCCAGTACTTC. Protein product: CASTRAGYQDTQYF.

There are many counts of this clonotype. The CDR3 loop reads CASGGLFETEAFF. The CDR3 DNA sequence: TGTGCCAGCGGGGGGTTGTTCGAGACTGAAGCTTTCTTT. This chain joins TRBV28 and TRBJ1-1, with a possible D match to TRBD1 (5 bases). The CDR3 extends over 13 amino acids. In germline, CDR1 is MDHEN, CDR2 SYDVKM. Deletions cut 8 bases from V and 5 bases from J, with 15 bases between.

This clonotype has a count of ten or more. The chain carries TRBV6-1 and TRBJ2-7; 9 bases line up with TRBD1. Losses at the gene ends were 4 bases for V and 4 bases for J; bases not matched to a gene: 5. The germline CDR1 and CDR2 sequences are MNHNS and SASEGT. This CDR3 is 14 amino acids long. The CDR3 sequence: CASSGRDRAYEQYF. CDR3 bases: TGTGCCAGCAGTGGCCGGGACAGGGCTTACGAGCAGTACTTC.

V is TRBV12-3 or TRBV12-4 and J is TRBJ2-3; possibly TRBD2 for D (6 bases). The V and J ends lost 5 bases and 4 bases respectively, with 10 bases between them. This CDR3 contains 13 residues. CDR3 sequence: CASSGDLADTQYF. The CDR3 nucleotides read TGTGCCAGCAGTGGGGACTTGGCAGATACGCAGTATTTT.

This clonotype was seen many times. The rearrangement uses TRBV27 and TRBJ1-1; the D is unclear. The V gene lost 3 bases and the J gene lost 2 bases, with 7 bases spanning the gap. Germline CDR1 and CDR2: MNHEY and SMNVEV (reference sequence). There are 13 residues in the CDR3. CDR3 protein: CASSFKINTEAFF. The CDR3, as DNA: TGTGCCAGCAGTTTCAAGATCAACACTGAAGCTTTCTTT.

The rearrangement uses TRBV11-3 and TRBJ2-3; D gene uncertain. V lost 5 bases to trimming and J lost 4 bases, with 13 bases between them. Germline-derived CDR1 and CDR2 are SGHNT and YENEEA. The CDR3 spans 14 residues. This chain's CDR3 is CASSPQGLPDTQYF. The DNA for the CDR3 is TGTGCCAGCAGCCCCCAAGGCCTCCCAGATACGCAGTATTTT.